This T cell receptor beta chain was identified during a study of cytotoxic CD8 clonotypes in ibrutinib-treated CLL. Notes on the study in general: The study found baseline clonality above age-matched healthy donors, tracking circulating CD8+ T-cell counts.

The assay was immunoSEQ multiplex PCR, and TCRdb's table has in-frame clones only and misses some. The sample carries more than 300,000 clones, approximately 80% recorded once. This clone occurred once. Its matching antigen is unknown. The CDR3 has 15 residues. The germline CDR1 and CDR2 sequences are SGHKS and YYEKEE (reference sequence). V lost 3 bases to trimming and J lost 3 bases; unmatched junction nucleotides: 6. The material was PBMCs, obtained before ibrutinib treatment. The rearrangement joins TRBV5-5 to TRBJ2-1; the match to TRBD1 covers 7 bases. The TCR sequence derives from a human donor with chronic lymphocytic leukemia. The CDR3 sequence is CASSSEGQDYNEQFF. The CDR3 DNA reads TGTGCCAGCAGCTCGGAAGGACAGGACTACAATGAGCAGTTCTTC.